Presented here are 30 T cell receptor beta chains from one specimen sequenced in a study of PD-1 blockade in classical Hodgkin lymphoma. Following autologous stem cell transplantation, relapse occurred in every patient, and exposure to brentuximab vedotin varied. The repertoire was sequenced with immunoSEQ multiplex PCR; TCRdb's copy has only in-frame clones and lacks some. This table has roughly 30,000 clones, over 80% appearing once. The sequencing here drew on peripheral blood mononuclear cells (PBMCs), taken before the second cycle of nivolumab. Receptor source: a human donor with classical Hodgkin lymphoma.

The chain carries TRBV10-3 and TRBJ2-3; TRBD1 agrees at 9 bases. V shed 8 bases and J 0 bases; nucleotides not matched to a gene: 3. Per the germline V gene, CDR1 is ENHRY and CDR2 is SYGVKD. The length of the CDR3 is 14 residues. CDR3 amino acids: CAIAQGASTDTQYF. The CDR3 DNA reads as TGTGCCATCGCACAGGGGGCGAGCACAGATACGCAGTATTTT.

This chain connects TRBV14 to TRBJ1-1; D perhaps matches TRBD1 (5 bases). Trimming removed 3 bases from V and 4 bases from J, with 12 bases in between. This CDR3 has 14 residues. CDR1 is SGHDN and CDR2 is FVKESK in the germline V gene. The CDR3 coding sequence is TGTGCCAGCAGCCAGGCTCTGGGGGGCACTGAAGCTTTCTTT. Protein sequence: CASSQALGGTEAFF.

In nucleotides, the CDR3 is TGTGCCAGCAGCTTCGGCAGGGGGCTCTATGGCTACACCTTC. This gives the protein CASSFGRGLYGYTF. The chain combines TRBV7-9 with TRBJ1-2; 8 bases fit TRBD1. After removal of 3 bases from V and 4 bases from J, the junction contained 4 bases not matched to a gene. The CDR3 is made up of 14 amino acids. Germline CDR1 reads SEHNR; CDR2 reads FQNEAQ (reference sequence).

This clone is medium-sized (0.01 to 0.1%) within its sample. The chain uses TRBV11-2 and TRBJ1-3; D perhaps matches TRBD1 (6 bases). V lost 2 bases and J 0 bases, leaving 11 bases between the germline ends. The CDR3 length is 16 residues. Germline V gene sequence: CDR1 SGHAT, CDR2 FQNNGV. The CDR3 nucleotides are TGTGCCAGCAGCTTACCCCGGGACAACTCTGGAAACACCATATATTTT. The encoded protein is CASSLPRDNSGNTIYF. The full variable domain, rest sourced from reference TRBV11-2 and TRBJ1-3, is EAGVAQSPRYKIIEKRQSVAFWCNPISGHATLYWYQQILGQGPKLLIQFQNNGVVDDSQLPKDRFSAERLKGVDSTLKIQPAKLEDSAVYLCASSLPRDNSGNTIYFGEGSWLTVV.

The chain uses TRBV4-2 and TRBJ2-3; 9 bases align to TRBD2. The germline CDR1 and CDR2 sequences are LGHNA and YNFKEQ. V dropped 0 bases and J dropped 5; count of bases not matched to a gene: 6. The CDR3 is 16 amino acids. The CDR3 coding sequence is TGTGCCAGCAGCCAAGATATAGCGGGAGAGGTAGATACGCAGTATTTT. Protein: CASSQDIAGEVDTQYF.

The chain links TRBV29-1 to TRBJ1-2; 10 bases map to TRBD1. Per germline, CDR1 SQVTM and CDR2 ANQGSEA. The CDR3 has 14 amino acids. Trimming removed 6 bases from V and 1 base from J; junction bases left unmatched: 5. Here the CDR3 reads CSVSRTGGNYGYTF. CDR3 in DNA: TGCAGCGTCTCCCGGACAGGGGGTAACTATGGCTACACCTTC. The whole variable domain, filled in from reference TRBV29-1 and TRBJ1-2, reads SAVISQKPSRDICQRGTSLTIQCQVDSQVTMMFWYRQQPGQSLTLIATANQGSEATYESGFVIDKFPISRPNLTFSTLTVSNMSPEDSSIYLCSVSRTGGNYGYTFGSGTRLTVV.

The rearrangement uses TRBV6-5 and TRBJ1-1; TRBD1 agrees at 9 bases. This CDR3 contains 15 residues. The germline CDR1 and CDR2 sequences are MNHEY and SVGAGI. Unmatched junction bases numbered 13, after V lost 6 bases and J lost 8 bases. The DNA of the CDR3 is TGTGCCAGCAGGAACAGGGGGCGTAGTGTCCCCGAAGCTTTCTTT. Encoded protein: CASRNRGRSVPEAFF.

The chain is built from TRBV6-4 and TRBJ2-3; 8 positions agree with TRBD2. The CDR3 runs to 15 residues. Germline CDR1 and CDR2: MRHNA and SNTAGT. V trimming: 3 bases; J trimming: 4 bases; junction bases outside the gene matches: 6. The CDR3 loop reads CASSESGGASDTQYF. The CDR3 DNA reads as TGTGCCAGCAGTGAGTCCGGGGGGGCCTCAGATACGCAGTATTTT.

As to this clone: Lacking the conserved final phenylalanine or tryptophan, this CDR3 likely reflects a read error. This chain links TRBV4-3 with TRBJ1-6; D may be TRBD1 (5 bases). The V gene's germline CDR1 is LGHNA and CDR2 YSLEER. V was shortened by 0 bases and J by 4 bases, with 13 bases between the two germline ends. The CDR3 extends over 17 amino acids. The CDR3 region has the DNA TGCGCCAGCAGCCAAGATGCGGGGCAGGATTATAATTCACCCCTCCACCTT. Translation gives CASSQDAGQDYNSPLHL.

The sample holds one count of this clone. The chain combines TRBV15 with TRBJ1-5; TRBD1 is a possible D gene (5 bases). Trimming pared 6 bases from V and 0 bases from J, leaving 15 bases between. Germline lookup yields CDR1 LNHNV and CDR2 YYDKDF (reference sequence). CDR3 size: 16 residues. The CDR3 DNA reads as TGTGCCACCAGTGAGGGGTTCAGGCTTAGCAATCAGCCCCAGCATTTT. This gives the protein CATSEGFRLSNQPQHF.

The chain joins TRBV5-8 to TRBJ1-2; D uncertain. Trimming removed 0 bases from V and 8 bases from J, with 14 bases in between. Per germline, CDR1 SGHTS and CDR2 YDEGEE. This CDR3 region has 14 residues. The CDR3 is CASSLVAQNQGYTF. The DNA for the CDR3 is TGTGCCAGCAGCTTGGTGGCTCAGAATCAGGGCTACACCTTC. Full variable domain (rest looked up from reference TRBV5-8 and TRBJ1-2): EAGVTQSPTHLIKTRGQQATLRCSPISGHTSVYWYQQALGLGLQFLLWYDEGEERNRGNFPPRFSGRQFPNYSSELNVNALELEDSALYLCASSLVAQNQGYTFGSGTRLTVV.

The chain combines TRBV5-6 with TRBJ2-5, with 7 positions matching TRBD1. Trimming cost V 3 bases and J 5 bases; bases outside gene matches: 16. CDR1 and CDR2 (germline): SGHDT, YYEEEE. The CDR3 spans 17 residues. CDR3 in amino acids: CASSSGTGQGGWETQYF. In DNA, the CDR3 is TGTGCCAGCAGCTCTGGGACCGGGCAAGGGGGCTGGGAGACCCAGTACTTC. Full variable domain (missing parts from reference TRBV5-6 and TRBJ2-5): DAGVTQSPTHLIKTRGQQVTLRCSPKSGHDTVSWYQQALGQGPQFIFQYYEEEERQRGNFPDRFSGHQFPNYSSELNVNALLLGDSALYLCASSSGTGQGGWETQYFGPGTRLLVL.

The V and J genes are TRBV10-3 and TRBJ1-1; 7 bases fit TRBD1. The CDR3 has 13 residues. CDR1 is ENHRY, CDR2 SYGVKD, per germline. J lost 10 bases, V lost 2 bases, and 7 bases had no gene match. CDR3 residues: CAISEINRGSAFF. In nucleotides, the CDR3 is TGTGCCATCAGTGAGATAAACAGGGGCTCAGCTTTCTTT.

The V and J genes are TRBV23-1 and TRBJ2-7; 9 bases match TRBD2. TRBV23-1 is an ORF for which the function is uncertain. The CDR3 is made up of 18 amino acids. The J segment lost 3 bases and the V segment lost 0 bases, leaving 12 bases of the junction unmatched. The CDR3 spells CASSQSRMEAGGRYEQYV. The CDR3 DNA is TGCGCCAGCAGTCAATCGAGGATGGAAGCGGGGGGCCGCTACGAGCAGTACGTC.

This rearrangement joins TRBV4-1 to TRBJ2-5; 11 positions match TRBD1. The CDR3 consists of 15 residues. Germline trimming cut 3 bases from V and 5 bases from J; bases unmatched to any gene: 5. Germline loops: CDR1 MGHRA, CDR2 YSYEKL. The CDR3 here is CASSHRGQGVETQYF. The CDR3 DNA reads TGCGCCAGCAGCCATCGGGGACAGGGGGTTGAGACCCAGTACTTC.

The chain carries TRBV4-2 and TRBJ1-1; D is uncertain. This CDR3 contains 15 residues. V lost 4 bases and J 7 bases, leaving 19 bases between the germline ends. CDR1 LGHNA and CDR2 YNFKEQ come from the germline V gene. Here the CDR3 reads CASSPRRSGGGEAFF. The CDR3 DNA reads TGTGCCAGCAGCCCCCGACGATCCGGAGGAGGTGAAGCTTTCTTT.

The genes are TRBV2 and TRBJ1-1; tentatively, D is TRBD1 (5 bases). CDR1 is SNHLY and CDR2 is FYNNEI in the germline V gene. V was trimmed by 8 bases and J by 11 bases, leaving 15 bases between them. The CDR3 is 11 amino acids. CDR3 DNA sequence: TGTGCCAGCGGGGGGTTTACCTCCGCTTTCTTT. Its translation: CASGGFTSAFF.

The chain uses TRBV9 and TRBJ1-1, with 7 bases matching TRBD1. The CDR3 runs 15 residues. CDR1 is SGDLS, CDR2 YYNGEE, per germline. V dropped 4 bases and J dropped 1; count of bases not matched to a gene: 7. The CDR3 spells CASSLHGTANTEAFF. The CDR3 region has the DNA TGTGCCAGCAGCCTACACGGGACAGCGAACACTGAAGCTTTCTTT.

This clone appeared once. This chain's CDR3 is CASSYWAGGGQPQHF. The CDR3 DNA follows: TGTGCCAGCAGTTACTGGGCAGGGGGCGGTCAGCCCCAGCATTTT. This chain uses TRBV6-5 with TRBJ1-5; the match to TRBD1 covers 8 bases. Germline lookup yields CDR1 MNHEY and CDR2 SVGAGI. The CDR3 covers 15 residues. V gave up 1 base and J gave up 6 bases; unmatched junction bases: 5.

The chain employs TRBV5-1 and TRBJ1-3; no reliable D call. Germline V lookup: CDR1 SGHRS, CDR2 YFSETQ. Trimming removed 0 bases from V and 0 bases from J, with 10 bases in between. This CDR3 is 16 amino acids long. CDR3: CASSLALDGSGNTIYF. In DNA, the CDR3 is TGCGCCAGCAGCTTGGCCCTGGACGGCTCTGGAAACACCATATATTTT.

This sequence joins TRBV4-3 and TRBJ2-4; D uncertain. V shed 2 bases and J shed 0 bases, with 14 bases lying between them. Germline V gives CDR1 LGHNA, CDR2 YSLEER. The CDR3 spans 17 residues. The CDR3 is CASSQHVWELAKNIQYF. CDR3 nucleotide sequence: TGCGCCAGCAGCCAACACGTTTGGGAACTAGCCAAAAACATTCAGTACTTC.

This clone has just one count. This CDR3 reads CASSSVGDVGTEAFF. In DNA, the CDR3 is TGTGCCAGCAGCTCCGTGGGTGATGTCGGCACTGAAGCTTTCTTT. The chain combines TRBV7-8 with TRBJ1-1, with no clear D. Germline-derived CDR1 and CDR2 are SGHVS and FQNEAQ. The germline V and J ends were trimmed by 4 bases and 4 bases, with 16 bases remaining between them. The CDR3 has 15 residues.

The V and J genes are TRBV19 and TRBJ1-1, with 9 bases that match TRBD1. This CDR3 comprises 15 residues. V was pared by 5 bases and J by 3 bases, with 7 bases of the junction left unmatched. Germline CDR1 is LNHDA and CDR2 is SQIVND (reference sequence). The CDR3 loop is CASSVPGQGDTEAFF. CDR3 sequence (DNA): TGTGCCAGTAGTGTCCCGGGACAGGGAGACACTGAAGCTTTCTTT.

This chain links TRBV6-6 with TRBJ2-3, with D tentatively TRBD1 or TRBD2 (5 bases each). V lost 6 bases and J 8 bases, leaving 12 bases between the germline ends. CDR1 and CDR2 from the germline V gene are MNHNY and SVGAGI (reference sequence). The CDR3 totals 12 residues. Written as DNA, the CDR3 is TGTGCCAGCAGGCCCTTGAGGGGTACGCAGTATTTT. Amino acids: CASRPLRGTQYF.

The rearrangement joins TRBV5-1 to TRBJ1-1; 11 bases are a match to TRBD1. The CDR3 runs 15 residues. Looked up from germline, CDR1 is SGHRS and CDR2 is YFSETQ. With 4 bases clipped from V and 2 bases from J, the junction kept 4 bases outside the gene matches. The CDR3 region is CASSPGTGGNTEAFF. In DNA, the CDR3 is TGCGCCAGCAGCCCCGGGACAGGGGGTAACACTGAAGCTTTCTTT.

The chain links TRBV6-6 to TRBJ2-5; no clear D gene. Between the trimmed V and J ends, which lost 2 bases and 1 base, there was a span of 5 bases. The CDR3 has 13 residues. Germline CDR1 MNHNY, CDR2 SVGAGI (reference sequence). This CDR3 reads CASSYRSQETQYF. CDR3 in DNA: TGTGCCAGCAGTTACCGCAGCCAAGAGACCCAGTACTTC.

The chain carries TRBV5-1 and TRBJ1-1; 7 positions match TRBD1. The CDR3 is 14 residues long. Germline trimming cut 5 bases from V and 4 bases from J; bases unmatched to any gene: 8. The germline V gene has CDR1 SGHRS and CDR2 YFSETQ. In nucleotides, the CDR3 is TGCGCCAGCAGAAGACAGGGTGTGGGCACTGAAGCTTTCTTT. This gives the protein CASRRQGVGTEAFF.

The J gene is TRBJ1-1, the V gene TRBV5-1; 8 nucleotides agree with TRBD1. Germline values: CDR1 SGHRS, CDR2 YFSETQ. Trimming at V came to 4 bases and at J to 4 bases, leaving 6 bases not matched to a gene. The CDR3 has 14 amino acids. DNA for the CDR3: TGCGCCAGCAGCCGAGGACAGGGAGGCACTGAAGCTTTCTTT. Translation: CASSRGQGGTEAFF. The full variable domain, with the rest looked up from reference TRBV5-1 and TRBJ1-1, is KAGVTQTPRYLIKTRGQQVTLSCSPISGHRSVSWYQQTPGQGLQFLFEYFSETQRNKGNFPGRFSGRQFSNSRSEMNVSTLELGDSALYLCASSRGQGGTEAFFGQGTRLTVV.

The J gene is TRBJ1-5, the V gene TRBV15, with TRBD1 matching over 11 bases. The CDR3 spans 17 residues. The germline gives CDR1 LNHNV, CDR2 YYDKDF (reference sequence). V lost 3 bases and J lost 2; bases outside the gene matches: 6. CDR3 nucleotides: TGTGCCACCAGCAGGAGGACAGGGGGCGCGGGCAATCAGCCCCAGCATTTT. Its protein product is CATSRRTGGAGNQPQHF.

The rearrangement links TRBV19 to TRBJ1-2, with TRBD1 matching over 7 bases. Germline V gene sequence: CDR1 LNHDA, CDR2 SQIVND (reference sequence). The junction had 13 bases not matched to a gene; V was cut back by 7 bases and J by 8 bases. The CDR3 loop spans 14 amino acids. The DNA for the CDR3 is TGTGCCAGTACCCGGACAAAGGGGGCGGGGGGCTACACCTTC. Its translation: CASTRTKGAGGYTF.